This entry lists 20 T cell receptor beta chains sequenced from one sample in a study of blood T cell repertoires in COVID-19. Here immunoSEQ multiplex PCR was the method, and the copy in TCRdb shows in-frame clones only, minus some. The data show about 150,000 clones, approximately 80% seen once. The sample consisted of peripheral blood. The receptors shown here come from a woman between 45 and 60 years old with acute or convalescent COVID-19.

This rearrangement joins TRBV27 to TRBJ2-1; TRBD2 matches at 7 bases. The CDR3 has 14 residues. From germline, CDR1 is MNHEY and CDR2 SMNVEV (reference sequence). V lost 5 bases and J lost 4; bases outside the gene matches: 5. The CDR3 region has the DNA TGTGCCAGCAGTCTCCGGGGGGTTTACAATGAGCAGTTCTTC. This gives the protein CASSLRGVYNEQFF.

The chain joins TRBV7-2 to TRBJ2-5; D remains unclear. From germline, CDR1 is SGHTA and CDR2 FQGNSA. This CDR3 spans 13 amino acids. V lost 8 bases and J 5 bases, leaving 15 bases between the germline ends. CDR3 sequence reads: CASDTGLSETQYF. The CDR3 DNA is TGTGCCAGCGATACCGGGTTGAGTGAGACCCAGTACTTC.

CDR3 coding DNA: TGTGCCAGCAGCCAGACAGGGGGCGGCTATGGCTACACCTTC. This sequence encodes CASSQTGGGYGYTF. V usage is TRBV4-2 and J usage is TRBJ1-2; TRBD1 agrees at 10 bases. The germline V gene encodes CDR1 LGHNA and CDR2 YNFKEQ. The CDR3 loop spans 14 amino acids. V gave up 3 bases and J gave up 4 bases; unmatched junction bases: 2.

As DNA, the CDR3 is TGCGCCAGCAGCCAAGATCTCTGGACTCGGGCCCTCGAGCAGTTCTTC. This gives the protein CASSQDLWTRALEQFF. This chain connects TRBV4-3 to TRBJ2-1; TRBD2 might be the D (5 bases). Trimming took off 0 bases at V and 10 bases at J, with 19 bases between the two ends. In germline, CDR1 is LGHNA, CDR2 YSLEER. The CDR3 is made up of 16 amino acids.

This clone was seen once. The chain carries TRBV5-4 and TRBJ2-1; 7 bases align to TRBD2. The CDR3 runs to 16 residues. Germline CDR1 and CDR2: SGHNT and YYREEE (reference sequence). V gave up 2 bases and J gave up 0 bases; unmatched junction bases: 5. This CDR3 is CASSLGGSPSYNEQFF. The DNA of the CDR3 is TGTGCCAGCAGCTTAGGCGGGAGCCCCTCCTACAATGAGCAGTTCTTC.

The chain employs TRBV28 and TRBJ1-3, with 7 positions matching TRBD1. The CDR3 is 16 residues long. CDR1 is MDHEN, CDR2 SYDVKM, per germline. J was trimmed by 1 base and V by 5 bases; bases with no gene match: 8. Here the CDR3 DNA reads TGTGCCAGCAGTACTGGACAGGTTTGGTCTGGAAACACCATATATTTT. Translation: CASSTGQVWSGNTIYF. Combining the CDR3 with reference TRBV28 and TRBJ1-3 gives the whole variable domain DVKVTQSSRYLVKRTGEKVFLECVQDMDHENMFWYRQDPGLGLRLIYFSYDVKMKEKGDIPEGYSVSREKKERFSLILESASTNQTSMYLCASSTGQVWSGNTIYFGEGSWLTVV.

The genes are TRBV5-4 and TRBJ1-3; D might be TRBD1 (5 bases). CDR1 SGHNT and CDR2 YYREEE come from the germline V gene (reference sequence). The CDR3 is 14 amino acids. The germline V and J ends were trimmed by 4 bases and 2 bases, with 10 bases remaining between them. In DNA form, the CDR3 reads TGTGCCAGCAGCCCGACAGCAACTGGAAACACCATATATTTT. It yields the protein CASSPTATGNTIYF.

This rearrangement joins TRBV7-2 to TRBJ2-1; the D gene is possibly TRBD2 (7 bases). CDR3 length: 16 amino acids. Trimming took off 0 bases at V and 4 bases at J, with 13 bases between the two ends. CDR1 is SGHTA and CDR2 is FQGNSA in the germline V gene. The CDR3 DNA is TGTGCCAGCAGCTTAGCGCGGGGGAGGGGGTACAATGAGCAGTTCTTC. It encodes CASSLARGRGYNEQFF.

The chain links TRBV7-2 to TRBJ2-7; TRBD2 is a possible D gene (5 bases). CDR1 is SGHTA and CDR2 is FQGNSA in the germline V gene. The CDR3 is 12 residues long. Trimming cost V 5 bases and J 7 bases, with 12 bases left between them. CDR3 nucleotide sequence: TGTGCCAGCAGCCGCGCCCCGGGGGAGCAGTACTTC. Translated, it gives CASSRAPGEQYF. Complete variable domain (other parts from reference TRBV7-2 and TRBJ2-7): GAGVSQSPSNKVTEKGKDVELRCDPISGHTALYWYRQSLGQGLEFLIYFQGNSAPDKSGLPSDRFSAERTGGSVSTLTIQRTQQEDSAVYLCASSRAPGEQYFGPGTRLTVT.

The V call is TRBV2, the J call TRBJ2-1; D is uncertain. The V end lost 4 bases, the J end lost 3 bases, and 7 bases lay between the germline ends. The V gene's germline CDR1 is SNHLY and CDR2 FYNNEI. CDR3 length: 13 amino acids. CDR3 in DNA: TGTGCCAGCAGTGGCCCTAGCTACAATGAGCAGTTCTTC. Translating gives CASSGPSYNEQFF.

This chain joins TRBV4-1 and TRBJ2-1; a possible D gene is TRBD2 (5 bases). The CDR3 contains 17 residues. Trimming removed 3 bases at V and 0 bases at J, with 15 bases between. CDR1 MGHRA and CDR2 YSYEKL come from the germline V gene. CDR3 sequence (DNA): TGCGCCAGCAGCCAGACTTGGACTCCCGCCTCCTACAATGAGCAGTTCTTC. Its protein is CASSQTWTPASYNEQFF.

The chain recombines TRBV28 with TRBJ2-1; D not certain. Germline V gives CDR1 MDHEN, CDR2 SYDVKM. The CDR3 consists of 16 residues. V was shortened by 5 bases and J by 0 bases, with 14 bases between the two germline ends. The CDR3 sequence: CASSVRLLSSYNEQFF. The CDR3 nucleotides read TGTGCCAGCAGTGTCAGACTTTTGAGCTCCTACAATGAGCAGTTCTTC.

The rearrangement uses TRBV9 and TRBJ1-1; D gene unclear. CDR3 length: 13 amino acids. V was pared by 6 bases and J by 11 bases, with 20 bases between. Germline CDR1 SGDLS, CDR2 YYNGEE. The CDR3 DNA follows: TGTGCCAGCACCATCCGGGAGGGTGGGGTGGCTTTCTTT. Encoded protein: CASTIREGGVAFF.

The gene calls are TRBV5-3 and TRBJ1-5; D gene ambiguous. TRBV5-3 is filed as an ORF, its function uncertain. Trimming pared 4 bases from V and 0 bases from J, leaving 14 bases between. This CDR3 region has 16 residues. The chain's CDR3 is CARSPVRIYSNQPQHF. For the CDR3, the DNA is TGTGCCAGAAGCCCGGTCAGGATCTATAGCAATCAGCCCCAGCATTTT.

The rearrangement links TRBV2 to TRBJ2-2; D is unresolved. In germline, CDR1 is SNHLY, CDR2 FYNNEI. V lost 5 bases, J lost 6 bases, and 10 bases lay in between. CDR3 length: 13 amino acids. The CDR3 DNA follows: TGTGCCAGCAGTCCGGAGAGCCCCGGGGAGCTGTTTTTT. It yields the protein CASSPESPGELFF.

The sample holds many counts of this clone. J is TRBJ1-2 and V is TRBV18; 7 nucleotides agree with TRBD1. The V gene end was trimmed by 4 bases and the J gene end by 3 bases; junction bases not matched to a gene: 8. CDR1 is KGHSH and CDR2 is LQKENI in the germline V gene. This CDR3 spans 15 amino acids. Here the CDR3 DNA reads TGTGCCAGCTCACAGAATACTGGGACAGACTATGGCTACACCTTC. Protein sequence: CASSQNTGTDYGYTF.

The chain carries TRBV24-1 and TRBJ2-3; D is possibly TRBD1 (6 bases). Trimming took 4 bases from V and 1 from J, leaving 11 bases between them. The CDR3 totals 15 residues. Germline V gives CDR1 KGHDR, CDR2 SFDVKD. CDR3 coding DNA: TGTGCCACCAGTGAACCCCGGACAGGCACAGATACGCAGTATTTT. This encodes CATSEPRTGTDTQYF.

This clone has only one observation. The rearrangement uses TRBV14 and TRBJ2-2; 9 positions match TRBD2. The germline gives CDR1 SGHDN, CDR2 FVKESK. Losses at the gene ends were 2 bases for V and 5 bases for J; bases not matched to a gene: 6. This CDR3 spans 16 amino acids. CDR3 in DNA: TGTGCCAGCAGCCAACTAGCGGGGATAACGACCGGGGAGCTGTTTTTT. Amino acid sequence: CASSQLAGITTGELFF.

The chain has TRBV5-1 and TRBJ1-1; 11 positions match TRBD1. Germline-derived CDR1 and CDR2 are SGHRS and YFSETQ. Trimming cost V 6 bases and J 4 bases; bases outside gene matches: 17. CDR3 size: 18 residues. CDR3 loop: CASNRGVGQGASGTEAFF. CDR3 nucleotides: TGCGCCAGCAACCGCGGAGTAGGACAGGGGGCAAGTGGCACTGAAGCTTTCTTT.

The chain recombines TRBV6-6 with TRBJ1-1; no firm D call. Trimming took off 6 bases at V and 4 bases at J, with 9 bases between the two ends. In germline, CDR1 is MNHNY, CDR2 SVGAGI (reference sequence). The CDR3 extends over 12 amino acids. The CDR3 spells CASSPGVTEAFF. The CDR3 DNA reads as TGTGCCAGCAGCCCCGGGGTCACTGAAGCTTTCTTT.